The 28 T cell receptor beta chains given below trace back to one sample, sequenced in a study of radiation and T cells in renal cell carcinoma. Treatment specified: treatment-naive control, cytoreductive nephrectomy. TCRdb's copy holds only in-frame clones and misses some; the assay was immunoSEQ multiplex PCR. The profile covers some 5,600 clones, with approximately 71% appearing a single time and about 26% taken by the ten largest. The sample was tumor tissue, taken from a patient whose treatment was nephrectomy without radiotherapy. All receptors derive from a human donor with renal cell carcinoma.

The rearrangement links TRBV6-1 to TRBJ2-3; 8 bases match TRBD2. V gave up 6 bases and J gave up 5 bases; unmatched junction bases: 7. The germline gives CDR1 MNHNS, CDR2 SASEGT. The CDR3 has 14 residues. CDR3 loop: CASSPRGGKDTQYF. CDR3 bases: TGTGCCAGCAGCCCCCGGGGGGGGAAAGATACGCAGTATTTT.

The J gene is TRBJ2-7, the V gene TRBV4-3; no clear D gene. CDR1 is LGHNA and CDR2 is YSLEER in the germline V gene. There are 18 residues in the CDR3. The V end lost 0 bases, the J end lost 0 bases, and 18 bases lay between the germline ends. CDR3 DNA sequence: TGCGCCAGCAGCCAAGATCGAAATAAAAGCGACCCCTCCTACGAGCAGTACTTC. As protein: CASSQDRNKSDPSYEQYF.

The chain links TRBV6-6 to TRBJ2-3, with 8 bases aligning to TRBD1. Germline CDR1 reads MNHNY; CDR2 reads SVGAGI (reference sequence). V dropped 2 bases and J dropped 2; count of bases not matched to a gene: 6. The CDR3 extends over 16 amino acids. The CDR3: CASSYVGQAFTDTQYF. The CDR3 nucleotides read TGTGCCAGCAGTTACGTGGGACAGGCCTTCACAGATACGCAGTATTTT.

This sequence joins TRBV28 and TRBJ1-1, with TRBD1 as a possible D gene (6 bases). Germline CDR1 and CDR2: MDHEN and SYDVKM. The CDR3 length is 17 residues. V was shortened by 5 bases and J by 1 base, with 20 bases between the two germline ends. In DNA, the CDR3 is TGTGCCAGCAGTCGGAGAATTACCGGGACAACGAACACTGAAGCTTTCTTT. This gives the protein CASSRRITGTTNTEAFF.

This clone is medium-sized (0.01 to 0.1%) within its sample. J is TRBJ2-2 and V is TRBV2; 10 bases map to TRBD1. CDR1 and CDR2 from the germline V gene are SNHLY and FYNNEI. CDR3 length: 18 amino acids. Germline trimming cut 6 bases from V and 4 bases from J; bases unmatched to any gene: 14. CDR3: CASRLNRDRGRITGELFF. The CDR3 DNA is TGTGCCAGCAGGCTAAACCGGGACAGGGGACGAATCACCGGGGAGCTGTTTTTT.

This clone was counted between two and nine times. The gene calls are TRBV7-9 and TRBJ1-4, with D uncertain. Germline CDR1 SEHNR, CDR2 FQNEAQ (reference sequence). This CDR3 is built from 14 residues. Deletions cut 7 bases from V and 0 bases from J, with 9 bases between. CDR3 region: CASIPLATNEKLFF. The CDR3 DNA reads TGTGCCAGCATCCCGTTAGCAACTAATGAAAAACTGTTTTTT.

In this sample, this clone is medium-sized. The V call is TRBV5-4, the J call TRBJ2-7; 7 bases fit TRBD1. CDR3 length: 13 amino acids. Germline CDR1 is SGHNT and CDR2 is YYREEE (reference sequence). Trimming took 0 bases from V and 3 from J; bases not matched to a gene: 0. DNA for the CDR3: TGTGCCAGCAGCTTGGACAGGGGCTACGAGCAGTACTTC. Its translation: CASSLDRGYEQYF.

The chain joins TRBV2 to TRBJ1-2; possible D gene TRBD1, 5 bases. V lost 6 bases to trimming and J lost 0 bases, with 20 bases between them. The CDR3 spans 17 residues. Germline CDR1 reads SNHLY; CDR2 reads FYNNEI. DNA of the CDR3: TGTGCCAGCAGGGCTCCAGGGAGGCTCCGTACTAACTATGGCTACACCTTC. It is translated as CASRAPGRLRTNYGYTF.

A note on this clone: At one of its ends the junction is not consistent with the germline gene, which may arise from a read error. CDR3 in amino acids: CASSFEGAQRTDTQYF. CDR3 sequence (DNA): TGTGCCAGCAGCTTCGAGGGGGCTCAACGCACCGATACGCAGTATTTT. V usage is TRBV7-9 and J usage is TRBJ2-3, with 7 bases identical to TRBD1. CDR3 length: 16 amino acids. Germline CDR1 reads SEHNR; CDR2 reads FQNEAQ (reference sequence).

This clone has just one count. CDR3 sequence reads: CAISESAGGDNEQFF. The CDR3 nucleotides read TGTGCCATCAGTGAGTCGGCGGGAGGGGACAATGAGCAGTTCTTC. V is TRBV10-3 and J is TRBJ2-1; 9 positions agree with TRBD2. Germline trimming cut 0 bases from V and 5 bases from J; bases unmatched to any gene: 2. The CDR3 totals 15 residues. Germline values: CDR1 ENHRY, CDR2 SYGVKD.

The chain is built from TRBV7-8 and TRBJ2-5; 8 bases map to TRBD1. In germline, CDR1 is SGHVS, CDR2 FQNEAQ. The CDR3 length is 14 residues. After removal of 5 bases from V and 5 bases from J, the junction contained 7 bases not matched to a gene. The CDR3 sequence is CASSLYHRGETQYF. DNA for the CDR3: TGTGCCAGCAGCCTATATCACAGGGGGGAGACCCAGTACTTC. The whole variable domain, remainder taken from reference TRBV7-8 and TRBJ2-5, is GAGVSQSPRYKVAKRGQDVALRCDPISGHVSLFWYQQALGQGPEFLTYFQNEAQLDKSGLPSDRFFAERPEGSVSTLKIQRTQQEDSAVYLCASSLYHRGETQYFGPGTRLLVL.

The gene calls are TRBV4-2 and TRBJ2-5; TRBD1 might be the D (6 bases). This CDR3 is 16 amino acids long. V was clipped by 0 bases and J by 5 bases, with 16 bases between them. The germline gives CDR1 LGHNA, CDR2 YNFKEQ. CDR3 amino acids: CASSQEVQGRGETQYF. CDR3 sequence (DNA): TGTGCCAGCAGCCAAGAGGTTCAGGGGAGAGGGGAGACCCAGTACTTC.

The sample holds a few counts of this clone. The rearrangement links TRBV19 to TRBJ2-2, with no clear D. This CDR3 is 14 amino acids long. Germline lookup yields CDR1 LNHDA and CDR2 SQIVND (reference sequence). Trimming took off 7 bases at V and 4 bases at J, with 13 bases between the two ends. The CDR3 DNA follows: TGTGCCAGTACCCCTGACAAGTCCACCGGGGAGCTGTTTTTT. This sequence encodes CASTPDKSTGELFF.

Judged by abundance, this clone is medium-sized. CDR3 DNA: TGTGCCAGCAGCAAAGTTCTCTGGCCAGACAATGAGCAGTTCTTC. Translation gives CASSKVLWPDNEQFF. The chain has TRBV21-1 and TRBJ2-1; the table's D call, TRBD1, has no DNA check behind it. TRBV21-1 has pseudogene status. The CDR3 runs 15 residues.

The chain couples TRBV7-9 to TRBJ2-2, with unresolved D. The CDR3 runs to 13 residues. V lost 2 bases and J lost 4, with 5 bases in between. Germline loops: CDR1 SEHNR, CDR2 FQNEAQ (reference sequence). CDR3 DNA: TGTGCCAGCAGCTTAAGTCTCACCGGGGAGCTGTTTTTT. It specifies CASSLSLTGELFF.

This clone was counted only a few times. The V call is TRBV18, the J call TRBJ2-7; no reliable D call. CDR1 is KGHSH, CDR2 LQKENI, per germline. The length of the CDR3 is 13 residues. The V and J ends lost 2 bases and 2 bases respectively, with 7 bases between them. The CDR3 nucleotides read TGTGCCAGCTCACCAGCTGGAGCCTACGAGCAGTACTTC. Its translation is CASSPAGAYEQYF.

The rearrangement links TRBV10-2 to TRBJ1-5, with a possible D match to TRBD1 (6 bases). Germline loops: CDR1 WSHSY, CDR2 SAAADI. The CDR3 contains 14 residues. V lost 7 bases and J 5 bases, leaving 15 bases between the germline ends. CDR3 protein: CASTATGFDQPQHF. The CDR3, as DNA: TGCGCCAGCACCGCAACAGGGTTTGATCAGCCCCAGCATTTT.

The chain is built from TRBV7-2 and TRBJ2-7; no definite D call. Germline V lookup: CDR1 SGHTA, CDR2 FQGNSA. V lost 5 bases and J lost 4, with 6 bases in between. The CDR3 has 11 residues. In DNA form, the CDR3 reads TGTGCCAGCAGCCCCTCGTACGAGCAGTACTTC. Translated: CASSPSYEQYF.

Here the CDR3 reads CASSLGWGAMNTEAFF. In DNA form, the CDR3 reads TGTGCCAGCAGTTTAGGGTGGGGGGCGATGAACACTGAAGCTTTCTTT. The chain carries TRBV28 and TRBJ1-1; D perhaps matches TRBD1 (6 bases). CDR3 length: 16 amino acids. Germline V lookup: CDR1 MDHEN, CDR2 SYDVKM. Deletions cut 2 bases from V and 0 bases from J, with 13 bases between.

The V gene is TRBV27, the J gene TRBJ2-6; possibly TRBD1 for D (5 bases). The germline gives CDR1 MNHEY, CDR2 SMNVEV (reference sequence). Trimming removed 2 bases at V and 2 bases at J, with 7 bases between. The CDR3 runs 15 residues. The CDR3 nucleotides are TGTGCCAGCAGTTTAGCCAGGGCTGGGGCCAACGTCCTGACTTTC. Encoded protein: CASSLARAGANVLTF.

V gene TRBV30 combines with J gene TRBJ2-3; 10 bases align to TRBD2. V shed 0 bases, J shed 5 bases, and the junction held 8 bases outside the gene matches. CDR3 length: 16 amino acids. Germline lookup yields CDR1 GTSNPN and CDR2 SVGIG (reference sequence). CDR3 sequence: CAWSVGLAGDKDTQYF. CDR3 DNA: TGTGCCTGGAGTGTAGGCCTAGCGGGAGATAAAGATACGCAGTATTTT.

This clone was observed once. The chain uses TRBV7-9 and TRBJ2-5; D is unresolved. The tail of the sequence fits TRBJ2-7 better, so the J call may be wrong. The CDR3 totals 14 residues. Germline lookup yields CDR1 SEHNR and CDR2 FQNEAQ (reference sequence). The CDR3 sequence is CASSSPRPAHEQYF. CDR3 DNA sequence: TGTGCCAGCAGCTCGCCCCGGCCGGCCCACGAGCAGTACTTC.

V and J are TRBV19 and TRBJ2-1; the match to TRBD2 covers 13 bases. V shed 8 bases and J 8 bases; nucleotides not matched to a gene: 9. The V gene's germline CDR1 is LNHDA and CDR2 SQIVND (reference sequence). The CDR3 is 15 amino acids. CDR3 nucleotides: TGTGCCAGTTCTCGGACTAGCGGGAGTTTCGATGAGCAGTTCTTC. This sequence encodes CASSRTSGSFDEQFF.

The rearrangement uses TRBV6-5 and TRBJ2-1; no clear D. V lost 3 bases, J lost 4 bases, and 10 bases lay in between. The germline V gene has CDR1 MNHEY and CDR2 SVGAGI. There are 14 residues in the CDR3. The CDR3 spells CASSYDKWYNEQFF. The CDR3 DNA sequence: TGTGCCAGCAGTTATGATAAGTGGTACAATGAGCAGTTCTTC.

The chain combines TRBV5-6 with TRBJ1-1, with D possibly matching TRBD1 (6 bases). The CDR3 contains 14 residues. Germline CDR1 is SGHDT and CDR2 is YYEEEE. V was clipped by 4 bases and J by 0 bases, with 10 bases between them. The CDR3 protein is CASSKDSLNTEAFF. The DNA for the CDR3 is TGTGCCAGCAGCAAGGACAGCTTGAACACTGAAGCTTTCTTT.

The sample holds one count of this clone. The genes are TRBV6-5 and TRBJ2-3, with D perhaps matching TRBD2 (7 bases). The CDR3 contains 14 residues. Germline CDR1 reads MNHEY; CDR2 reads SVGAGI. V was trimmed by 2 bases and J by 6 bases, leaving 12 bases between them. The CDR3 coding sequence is TGTGCCAGCAGTTACGGGAGGGGGGTGGATACGCAGTATTTT. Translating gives CASSYGRGVDTQYF.

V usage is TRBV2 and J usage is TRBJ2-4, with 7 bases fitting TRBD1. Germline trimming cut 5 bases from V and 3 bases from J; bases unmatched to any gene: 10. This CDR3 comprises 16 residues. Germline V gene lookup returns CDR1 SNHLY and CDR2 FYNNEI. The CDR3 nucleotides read TGTGCCAGCAGTCATGACGGCCGGGACAGCAAAAACATTCAGTACTTC. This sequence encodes CASSHDGRDSKNIQYF.

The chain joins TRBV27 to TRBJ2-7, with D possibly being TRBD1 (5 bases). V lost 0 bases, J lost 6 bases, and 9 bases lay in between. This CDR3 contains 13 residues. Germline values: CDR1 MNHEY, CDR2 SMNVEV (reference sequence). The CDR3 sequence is CASSLSRGGEQYF. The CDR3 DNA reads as TGTGCCAGCAGTTTATCAAGGGGTGGCGAGCAGTACTTC.